Below are 17 T cell receptor beta chains sequenced from a single sample in a study of cytomegalovirus exposure and HLA in healthy donors (dated by TCRdb to 2015 to 2018). The receptor library was made with the immunoSEQ multiplex PCR assay. In its TCRdb copy, this immuneACCESS table keeps in-frame sequences only and misses some clones. Where compared with another copy, unresolved V genes explain less than half of these, and the others have no known cause. The sample table holds about 98,000 clones, of which more than 75% were seen once. 6% to 6.5% of the sample is held by the ten biggest clonotypes. The specimen was PBMCs. These receptors were taken from a man aged 18 to 29 in good health and CMV-seropositive.

The rearrangement joins TRBV9 to TRBJ2-3; 9 nucleotides line up with TRBD2. The J segment lost 4 bases and the V segment lost 0 bases, leaving 6 bases of the junction unmatched. The CDR3 loop spans 16 amino acids. The germline V gene encodes CDR1 SGDLS and CDR2 YYNGEE. CDR3 protein: CASSVGAGGWADTQYF. CDR3 DNA: TGTGCCAGCAGCGTAGGAGCGGGGGGCTGGGCAGATACGCAGTATTTT. The complete variable domain, with remaining parts taken from reference TRBV9 and TRBJ2-3, reads DSGVTQTPKHLITATGQRVTLRCSPRSGDLSVYWYQQSLDQGLQFLIQYYNGEERAKGNILERFSAQQFPDLHSELNLSSLELGDSALYFCASSVGAGGWADTQYFGPGTRLTVL.

CDR3 protein: CASSLGSSVRAYEQYF. CDR3 DNA: TGTGCCAGCAGCTTAGGGAGCTCAGTCCGAGCCTACGAGCAGTACTTC. The rearrangement uses TRBV7-2 and TRBJ2-7, with unresolved D. V was clipped by 1 base and J by 2 bases, with 15 bases between them. The CDR3 spans 16 residues. Germline-derived CDR1 and CDR2 are SGHTA and FQGNSA. Complete variable domain (other parts from reference TRBV7-2 and TRBJ2-7): GAGVSQSPSNKVTEKGKDVELRCDPISGHTALYWYRQSLGQGLEFLIYFQGNSAPDKSGLPSDRFSAERTGGSVSTLTIQRTQQEDSAVYLCASSLGSSVRAYEQYFGPGTRLTVT.

The chain carries TRBV29-1 and TRBJ2-1; 7 nucleotides align to TRBD2. Trimming at V came to 5 bases and at J to 8 bases, leaving 12 bases not matched to a gene. This CDR3 region has 14 residues. Germline CDR1 and CDR2: SQVTM and ANQGSEA. Written as DNA, the CDR3 is TGCAGCGTTTATTATAGGGCCGCGGGGGATGAGCAGTTCTTC. It codes for CSVYYRAAGDEQFF.

The chain carries TRBV6-6 and TRBJ2-7; 7 bases match TRBD1. Germline CDR1 reads MNHNY; CDR2 reads SVGAGI (reference sequence). This CDR3 has 14 amino acids. Trimming took 6 bases from V and 2 from J; bases not matched to a gene: 7. DNA for the CDR3: TGTGCCAGCAGACCCGGACAGGACCCCTACGAGCAGTACTTC. Its translation: CASRPGQDPYEQYF.

This chain links TRBV14 with TRBJ1-6, with D possibly being TRBD1 (6 bases). V gave up 7 bases and J gave up 9 bases, with 16 bases separating them. The CDR3 contains 14 residues. Germline V lookup: CDR1 SGHDN, CDR2 FVKESK. CDR3 bases: TGTGCCAGCATGGGGCGGGGGGCGCGTTCACCCCTCCACTTT. It is translated as CASMGRGARSPLHF.

This clone was counted a single time. The chain employs TRBV19 and TRBJ2-2, with 7 positions matching TRBD2. This CDR3 region has 16 residues. V dropped 5 bases and J dropped 4; count of bases not matched to a gene: 10. Germline loops: CDR1 LNHDA, CDR2 SQIVND (reference sequence). The CDR3 DNA is TGTGCCAGTAGTCTCCTCGGACTAGTCGTCACCGGGGAGCTGTTTTTT. Its translation is CASSLLGLVVTGELFF.

The V and J genes are TRBV28 and TRBJ1-5, with 8 positions matching TRBD1. Trimming removed 6 bases from V and 2 bases from J; junction bases left unmatched: 12. The CDR3 spans 17 residues. Looked up from germline, CDR1 is MDHEN and CDR2 is SYDVKM. As DNA, the CDR3 is TGTGCCAGCAGGAGGGCAGGGGGCGCGGTAGGCAATCAGCCCCAGCATTTT. This gives the protein CASRRAGGAVGNQPQHF.

The rearrangement joins TRBV5-5 to TRBJ2-1, with 8 bases aligning to TRBD2. This CDR3 has 18 residues. Germline V CDR1 and CDR2: SGHKS, YYEKEE (reference sequence). The trim removed 4 bases at V and 0 bases at J, leaving 12 bases unmatched. The chain's CDR3 is CASSPGGLAESSYNEQFF. The DNA of the CDR3 is TGTGCCAGCAGCCCGGGGGGGCTAGCCGAGAGCTCCTACAATGAGCAGTTCTTC. Supplemented by reference TRBV5-5 and TRBJ2-1, the full variable domain reads DAGVTQSPTHLIKTRGQQVTLRCSPISGHKSVSWYQQVLGQGPQFIFQYYEKEERGRGNFPDRFSARQFPNYSSELNVNALLLGDSALYLCASSPGGLAESSYNEQFFGPGTRLTVL.

This chain links TRBV5-6 with TRBJ2-5, with a tentative D call TRBD1 (8 bases). With 0 bases removed from V and 2 bases from J, the gap between germline ends came to 14 bases. CDR3 length: 16 amino acids. Germline-derived CDR1 and CDR2 are SGHDT and YYEEEE. This CDR3 is CASSLASGTGQETQYF. For the CDR3, the DNA is TGTGCCAGCAGCTTGGCCAGCGGGACAGGACAAGAGACCCAGTACTTC. The full variable domain, completed using reference TRBV5-6 and TRBJ2-5, is DAGVTQSPTHLIKTRGQQVTLRCSPKSGHDTVSWYQQALGQGPQFIFQYYEEEERQRGNFPDRFSGHQFPNYSSELNVNALLLGDSALYLCASSLASGTGQETQYFGPGTRLLVL.

The chain uses TRBV7-2 and TRBJ2-2; 7 nucleotides match TRBD2. The CDR3 has 16 amino acids. V shed 2 bases and J 2 bases; nucleotides not matched to a gene: 5. Looked up from germline, CDR1 is SGHTA and CDR2 is FQGNSA. CDR3 in amino acids: CASSLYGGGNTGELFF. The CDR3 DNA is TGTGCCAGCAGCTTATATGGCGGGGGAAACACCGGGGAGCTGTTTTTT. Combining the CDR3 with reference TRBV7-2 and TRBJ2-2 gives the whole variable domain GAGVSQSPSNKVTEKGKDVELRCDPISGHTALYWYRQSLGQGLEFLIYFQGNSAPDKSGLPSDRFSAERTGGSVSTLTIQRTQQEDSAVYLCASSLYGGGNTGELFFGEGSRLTVL.

The chain uses TRBV10-3 and TRBJ1-6, with D maybe TRBD1 (5 bases). Trimming removed 4 bases at V and 7 bases at J, with 14 bases between. Germline values: CDR1 ENHRY, CDR2 SYGVKD. This CDR3 contains 15 residues. CDR3 in amino acids: CAISGFTGTNSPLHF. The CDR3 bases are TGTGCCATCAGTGGATTTACAGGAACCAATTCACCCCTCCACTTT.

The chain carries TRBV25-1 and TRBJ1-2, with a weak D call TRBD1 (5 bases). Germline V gene sequence: CDR1 MGHDK, CDR2 SYGVNS. Trimming removed 7 bases at V and 4 bases at J, with 13 bases between. The length of the CDR3 is 13 residues. CDR3 nucleotides: TGTGCCAGCACGGCGGGGGGGTTCTATGGCTACACCTTC. Its translation: CASTAGGFYGYTF.

The V gene is TRBV6-6, the J gene TRBJ2-5; possibly TRBD2 for D (8 bases). CDR3 length equals 16 residues. The V gene's germline CDR1 is MNHNY and CDR2 SVGAGI (reference sequence). The V gene lost 4 bases and the J gene lost 2 bases, with 17 bases spanning the gap. DNA of the CDR3: TGTGCCAGCAGTTCCGGGGGGGCAGGGGGTCAAGAGACCCAGTACTTC. Amino acid sequence: CASSSGGAGGQETQYF.

CDR3 protein: CASSTVYSSTNEKLFF. The CDR3 DNA reads TGTGCCAGCAGTACAGTCTACAGCTCAACTAATGAAAAACTGTTTTTT. The chain employs TRBV28 and TRBJ1-4; D remains unclear. This CDR3 comprises 16 residues. Germline-derived CDR1 and CDR2 are MDHEN and SYDVKM. V was clipped by 5 bases and J by 0 bases, with 13 bases between them.

The sample holds a few counts of this clone. The chain recombines TRBV4-2 with TRBJ2-5; no definite D call. Germline V gene sequence: CDR1 LGHNA, CDR2 YNFKEQ. This CDR3 contains 16 residues. V shed 1 base and J shed 5 bases, with 17 bases lying between them. CDR3 coding DNA: TGTGCCAGCAGCCAAGTGGCGGCCGCGGCATTGGAGACCCAGTACTTC. Translated, it gives CASSQVAAAALETQYF.

The chain combines TRBV10-3 with TRBJ1-1; TRBD1 might be the D (5 bases). The CDR3 has 13 amino acids. Germline V CDR1 and CDR2: ENHRY, SYGVKD. V was cut by 5 bases and J by 3 bases, with 10 bases left in between. CDR3 nucleotide sequence: TGTGCCATCAGTAACGCCAGGGACACTGAAGCTTTCTTT. Residues: CAISNARDTEAFF.

This clone appeared once. The rearrangement links TRBV10-1 to TRBJ1-1; no firm D call. The ends were cut back, 4 bases at V and 0 bases at J, with 6 bases in the middle. The CDR3 contains 13 residues. In germline, CDR1 is WNHNN, CDR2 SYGVQD (reference sequence). The CDR3 spells CASSVDLNTEAFF. CDR3 DNA sequence: TGCGCCAGCAGTGTGGACTTGAACACTGAAGCTTTCTTT.